Listed below are T cell receptor beta chains from one sample, sequenced in a study of cytomegalovirus exposure and HLA in healthy donors. Assay: immunoSEQ multiplex PCR; the TCRdb copy retains only in-frame clones and omits some. The sample holds 200,000 or so clones; about 86% are singletons and the top ten take roughly 2%. Sample: PBMCs. The receptors originated from a woman under 30 in good health and CMV-seropositive. The CDR3 runs from the conserved cysteine through the conserved F or W. A D gene is named only where the DNA matches it firmly. The size of a clone is reported for some rows only, either as once, few or many, or as a class for expanded clones.

>TRBD1|TRBV7-9|-|16|TRBJ2-2
CASSARQGANTGELFF
TGTGCCAGCAGCGCCAGACAGGGCGCGAACACCGGGGAGCTGTTTTTT
>-|TRBV10-2|once|12|TRBJ1-1
CASRTANTEAFF
TGCGCCAGCAGGACAGCTAACACTGAAGCTTTCTTT
>-|TRBV7-9|-|16|TRBJ2-1
CASTPLAQDSYNEQFF
TGTGCCAGCACCCCACTGGCACAGGACTCCTACAATGAGCAGTTCTTC
>-|TRBV7-2|-|12|TRBJ1-2
CASSLAGYGYTF
TGTGCCAGCAGCCTGGCGGGCTATGGCTACACCTTC
>TRBD1|TRBV27|-|15|TRBJ2-7
CASSPGQGPSYEQYF
TGTGCCAGCAGTCCGGGACAGGGGCCCTCCTACGAGCAGTACTTC
>-|TRBV9|-|16|TRBJ2-5
CASSVGIRDLQETQYF
TGTGCCAGCAGCGTCGGGATACGGGACTTACAAGAGACCCAGTACTTC
>TRBD2|TRBV2|-|14|TRBJ2-5
CASRETSLQETQYF
TGTGCCAGCAGAGAGACTAGCCTTCAAGAGACCCAGTACTTC
>-|TRBV2|-|14|TRBJ2-5
CASRGLDFQETQYF
TGTGCCAGCAGAGGACTGGACTTCCAAGAGACCCAGTACTTC
>-|TRBV30|-|14|TRBJ1-3
CAWSGDSSGNTIYF
TGTGCCTGGAGTGGAGACAGCTCTGGAAACACCATATATTTT
>-|TRBV7-9|-|14|TRBJ2-7
CASSLASPGYEQYF
TGTGCCAGCAGCTTAGCCTCCCCCGGCTACGAGCAGTACTTC
>-|TRBV27|-|12|TRBJ1-6
CASSQVNSPLHF
TGTGCCAGCAGTCAGGTCAATTCACCCCTCCACTTT
>TRBD1|TRBV27|-|14|TRBJ1-4
CASSRTGGFEKLFF
TGTGCCAGCAGCAGGACAGGAGGATTTGAAAAACTGTTTTTT
>TRBD1|TRBV4-1|-|14|TRBJ1-4
CASSQDGSAEGQAF
TGCGCCAGCAGCCAAGATGGCTCGGCAGAGGGACAGGCTTTT
>-|TRBV5-1|-|16|TRBJ1-2
CASSLEVFGGTYGYTF
TGCGCCAGCAGCTTGGAGGTTTTTGGAGGGACCTATGGCTACACCTTC
>-|TRBV4-1|-|15|TRBJ1-4
CASSQVRQGSEKLFF
TGCGCCAGCAGCCAAGTTCGGCAGGGGAGTGAAAAACTGTTTTTT
>-|TRBV7-3|-|15|TRBJ2-5
CASSLTGLPKETQYF
TGTGCCAGCAGCTTGACGGGACTCCCGAAGGAGACCCAGTACTTC
>-|TRBV11-3|-|14|TRBJ1-2
CASSSDRSAYGYTF
TGTGCCAGCAGCTCTGACAGGTCCGCCTATGGCTACACCTTC
>TRBD2|TRBV5-1|-|15|TRBJ2-3
CASSPSGALTDTQYF
TGCGCCAGCAGTCCAAGCGGGGCGTTAACAGATACGCAGTATTTT